This note documents a single T cell receptor beta chain sequence. As yet, its antigen is unknown. Assay used: immunoSEQ multiplex PCR; TCRdb lists only in-frame clones, some missing. Among roughly 67,000 clones listed, about 92% were seen once. J lost 0 bases, V lost 10 bases, and 10 bases had no gene match. CDR3 length: 15 residues. Germline CDR1 is ENHRY and CDR2 is SYGVKD. The entry originates in a study of OX40 agonist ivuxolimab in advanced cancers. Study-level information: Treatment of patients was with ivuxolimab, an agonistic anti-OX40 (CD134) antibody. At doses from 0.01 to 10 mg/kg, patients were given intravenous ivuxolimab every 2 weeks. Overall study results and limits: Expanded peripheral T-cell antigen specificity went undetermined. CD8+ T cells averaged more expanded clones than CD4+.

The sequences come from CD4+ or CD8+ T cells sorted from blood, collected in a trial of the OX40 agonist ivuxolimab. This TCR derives from an adult with an advanced solid tumor such as melanoma, head and neck, liver or kidney cancer. The V gene is TRBV10-3, the J gene TRBJ2-7, with 9 bases fitting TRBD2. CDR3 sequence: CATWGAGGVSYEQYF. CDR3 nucleotide sequence: TGTGCCACCTGGGGAGCGGGGGGAGTCTCCTACGAGCAGTACTTC.